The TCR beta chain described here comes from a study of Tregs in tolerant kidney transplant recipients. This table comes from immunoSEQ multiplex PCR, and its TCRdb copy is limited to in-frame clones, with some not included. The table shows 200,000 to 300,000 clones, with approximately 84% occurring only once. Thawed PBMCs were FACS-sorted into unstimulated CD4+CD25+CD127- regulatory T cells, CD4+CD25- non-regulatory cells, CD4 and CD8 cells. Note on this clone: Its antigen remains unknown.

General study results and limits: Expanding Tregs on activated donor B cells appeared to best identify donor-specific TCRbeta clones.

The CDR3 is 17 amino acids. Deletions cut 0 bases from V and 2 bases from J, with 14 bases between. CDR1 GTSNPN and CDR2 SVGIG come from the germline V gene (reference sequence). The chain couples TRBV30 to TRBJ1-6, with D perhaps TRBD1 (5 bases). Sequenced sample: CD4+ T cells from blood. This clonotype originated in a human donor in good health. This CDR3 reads CAWSVEGPWTYNSPLHF. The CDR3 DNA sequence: TGTGCCTGGAGTGTCGAGGGACCCTGGACCTATAATTCACCCCTCCACTTT.